This T cell receptor beta chain derives from a study of blood T cell repertoires in COVID-19. Study background: Researchers got acute and convalescent COVID-19 samples from the United States, Italy and Spain. Sample material is recorded as cDNA or gDNA derived from T cells, B-cell-depleted T cells, or PBMCs.

In the original analysis: Nucleated cell counts were estimated from reference gene primer amplification. Some clones are missing from TCRdb's copy, which holds only in-frame ones; the method was immunoSEQ multiplex PCR. That table gives V, J and clone size, and the DNA gave D and trimming. Here the sample spans tens of thousands of clones, more than 80% being singletons. From germline, CDR1 is SGHNT and CDR2 YYREEE (reference sequence). V lost 0 bases to trimming and J lost 6 bases, with 7 bases between them. CDR3 size: 13 residues. The TCR sequence derives from an elderly woman with active COVID-19. The sample comprised peripheral blood. J is TRBJ2-1 and V is TRBV5-4; D ambiguous. The CDR3 nucleotides read TGTGCCAGCAGCTTGGCCGGGTCCAATGAGCAGTTCTTC. Protein: CASSLAGSNEQFF. The complete variable domain, with remaining parts taken from reference TRBV5-4 and TRBJ2-1, reads ETGVTQSPTHLIKTRGQQVTLRCSSQSGHNTVSWYQQALGQGPQFIFQYYREEENGRGNFPPRFSGLQFPNYSSELNVNALELDDSALYLCASSLAGSNEQFFGPGTRLTVL.